The clone carrying this TCR beta chain was observed a few times. Its antigen is undetermined. This CDR3 contains 14 residues. The V gene's germline CDR1 is SQVTM and CDR2 ANQGSEA. Trimming removed 4 bases from V and 4 bases from J, with 14 bases in between. This record belongs to a study of T cells in Graves' hyperthyroidism and ophthalmopathy. TCR beta CDR3 regions were amplified from RNA. Using the HTBI primer set, a first-round RT-PCR was run on the TCR CDR3. MiXCR was run by TCRdb on the multiplex PCR reads, yielding one entry per CDR3 protein. The repertoire consists of under 450,000 distinct CDR3 sequences, with approximately 15% occurring once and the leading ten covering around 7%. The study's findings and limits: Most thyroid clonotypes expanded above 0.001 were also detected in blood. A model of 13 V-J pairs discriminated ophthalmopathy from stable hyperthyroidism.

Patients counted as stable if ophthalmopathy did not develop within 18 months. This sequence joins TRBV29-1 and TRBJ2-1, with D possibly matching TRBD1 (6 bases). The clonotype comes from a woman aged 18-29 years with Graves' hyperthyroidism. The sample was blood. DNA of the CDR3: TGCAGCGTTGTGATGGGGGCAGGTTACAATGAGCAGTTCTTC. It is translated as CSVVMGAGYNEQFF.